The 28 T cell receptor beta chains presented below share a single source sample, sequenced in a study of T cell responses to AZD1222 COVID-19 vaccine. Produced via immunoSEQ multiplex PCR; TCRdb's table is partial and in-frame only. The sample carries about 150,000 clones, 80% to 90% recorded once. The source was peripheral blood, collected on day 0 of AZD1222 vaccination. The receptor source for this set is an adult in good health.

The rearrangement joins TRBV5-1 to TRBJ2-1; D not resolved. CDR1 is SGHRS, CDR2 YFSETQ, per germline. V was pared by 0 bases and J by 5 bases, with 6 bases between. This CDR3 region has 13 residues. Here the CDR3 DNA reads TGCGCCAGCAGCTTGGCCCTAGACAATGAGCAGTTCTTC. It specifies CASSLALDNEQFF.

CDR3 in amino acids: CASSSSRTLSEAFF. CDR3 in DNA: TGTGCCAGCAGCTCCTCACGGACCCTCAGTGAAGCTTTCTTT. The rearrangement uses TRBV7-9 and TRBJ1-1; D is unresolved. Germline CDR1 is SEHNR and CDR2 is FQNEAQ (reference sequence). The V gene lost 4 bases and the J gene lost 7 bases, with 16 bases spanning the gap. The CDR3 extends over 14 amino acids.

In nucleotides, the CDR3 is TGTGCCAGCAGCACGACCCCTTATAGCAATCAGCCCCAGCATTTT. Translating gives CASSTTPYSNQPQHF. The chain has TRBV3-1 (or the pseudogene TRBV3-2) and TRBJ1-5; D unclear. V was trimmed by 5 bases and J by 0 bases, leaving 11 bases between them. Germline values: CDR1 LGHDT, CDR2 YNNKEL (reference sequence). This CDR3 comprises 15 residues.

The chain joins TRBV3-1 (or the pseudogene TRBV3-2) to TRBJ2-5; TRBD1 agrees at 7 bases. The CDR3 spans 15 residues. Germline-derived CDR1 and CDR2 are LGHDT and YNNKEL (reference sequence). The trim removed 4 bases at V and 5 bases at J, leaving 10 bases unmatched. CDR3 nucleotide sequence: TGTGCCAGCAGCCCCCATGGACAGGTCGGGGAGACCCAGTACTTC. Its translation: CASSPHGQVGETQYF.

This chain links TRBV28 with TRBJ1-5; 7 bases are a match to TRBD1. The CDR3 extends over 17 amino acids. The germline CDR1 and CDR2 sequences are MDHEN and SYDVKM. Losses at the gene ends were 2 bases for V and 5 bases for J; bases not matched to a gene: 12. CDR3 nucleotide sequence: TGTGCCAGCAGTTTAAGGGTGCCCTACAGGGGAGATCAGCCCCAGCATTTT. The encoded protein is CASSLRVPYRGDQPQHF.

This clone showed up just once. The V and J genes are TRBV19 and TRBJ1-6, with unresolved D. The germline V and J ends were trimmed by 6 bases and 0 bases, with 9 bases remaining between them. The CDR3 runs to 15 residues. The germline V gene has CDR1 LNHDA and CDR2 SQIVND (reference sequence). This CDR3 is CASRDTHSYNSPLHF. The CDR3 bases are TGTGCCAGTAGAGACACTCACTCCTATAATTCACCCCTCCACTTT. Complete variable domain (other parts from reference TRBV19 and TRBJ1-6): DGGITQSPKYLFRKEGQNVTLSCEQNLNHDAMYWYRQDPGQGLRLIYYSQIVNDFQKGDIAEGYSVSREKKESFPLTVTSAQKNPTAFYLCASRDTHSYNSPLHFGNGTRLTVT.

As DNA, the CDR3 is TGTGCCAGCAGCCACCTAGACCGAGGGAGAGCTTTCTTT. Translated: CASSHLDRGRAFF. The genes are TRBV3-1 (or the pseudogene TRBV3-2) and TRBJ1-1; no definite D call. Per germline, CDR1 LGHDT and CDR2 YNNKEL (reference sequence). Trimming took off 3 bases at V and 10 bases at J, with 15 bases between the two ends. This CDR3 has 13 amino acids.

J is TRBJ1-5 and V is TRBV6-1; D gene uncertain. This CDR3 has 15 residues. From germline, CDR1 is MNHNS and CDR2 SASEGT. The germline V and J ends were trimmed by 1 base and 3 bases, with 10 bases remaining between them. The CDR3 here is CASSEGSVDNQPQHF. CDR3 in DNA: TGTGCCAGCAGTGAAGGTTCAGTCGACAATCAGCCCCAGCATTTT.

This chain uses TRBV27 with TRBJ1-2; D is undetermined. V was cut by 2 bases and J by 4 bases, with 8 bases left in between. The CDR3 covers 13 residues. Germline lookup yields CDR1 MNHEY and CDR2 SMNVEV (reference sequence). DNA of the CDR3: TGTGCCAGCAGTTTAGGGCCCACCTATGGCTACACCTTC. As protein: CASSLGPTYGYTF.

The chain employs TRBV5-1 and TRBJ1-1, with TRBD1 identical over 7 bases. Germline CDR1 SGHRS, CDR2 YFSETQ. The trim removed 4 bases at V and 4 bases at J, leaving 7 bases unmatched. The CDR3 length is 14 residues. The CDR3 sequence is CASSGGAGGTEAFF. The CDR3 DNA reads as TGCGCCAGCAGCGGGGGTGCAGGGGGCACTGAAGCTTTCTTT.

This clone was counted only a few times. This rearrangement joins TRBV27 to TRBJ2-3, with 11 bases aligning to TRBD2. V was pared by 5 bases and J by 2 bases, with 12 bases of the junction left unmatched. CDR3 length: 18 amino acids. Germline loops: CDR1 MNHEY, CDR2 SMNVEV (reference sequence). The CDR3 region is CASSARVISGRDTDTQYF. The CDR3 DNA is TGTGCCAGCAGTGCAAGAGTAATTAGCGGGAGGGACACAGATACGCAGTATTTT.

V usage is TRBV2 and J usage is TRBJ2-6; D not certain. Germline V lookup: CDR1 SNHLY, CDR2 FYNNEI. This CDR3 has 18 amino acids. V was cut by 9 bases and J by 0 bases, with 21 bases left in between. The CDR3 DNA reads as TGTGCCAGGAAGCAGAACTCCCCAACGAGCTCTGGGGCCAACGTCCTGACTTTC. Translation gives CARKQNSPTSSGANVLTF.

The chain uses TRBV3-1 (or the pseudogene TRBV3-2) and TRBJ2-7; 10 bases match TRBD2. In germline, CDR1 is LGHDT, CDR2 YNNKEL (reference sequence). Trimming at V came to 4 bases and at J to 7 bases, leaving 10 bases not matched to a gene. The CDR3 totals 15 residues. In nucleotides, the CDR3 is TGTGCCAGCAGCCTAAGTGGCCTAGCGGGAGTTGAGCAGTACTTC. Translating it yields CASSLSGLAGVEQYF.

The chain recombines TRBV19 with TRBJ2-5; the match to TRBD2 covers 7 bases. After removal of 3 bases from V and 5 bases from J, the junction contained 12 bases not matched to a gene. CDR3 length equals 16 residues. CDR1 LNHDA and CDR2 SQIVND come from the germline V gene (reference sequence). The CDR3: CASSIYKAGRQETQYF. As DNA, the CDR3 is TGTGCCAGTAGTATTTATAAAGCGGGACGGCAGGAGACCCAGTACTTC.

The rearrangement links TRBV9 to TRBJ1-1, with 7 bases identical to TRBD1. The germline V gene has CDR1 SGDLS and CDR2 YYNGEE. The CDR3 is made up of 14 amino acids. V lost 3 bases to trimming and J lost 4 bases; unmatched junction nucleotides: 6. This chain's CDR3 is CASSAQTGFTEAFF. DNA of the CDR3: TGTGCCAGCAGCGCACAGACAGGGTTCACTGAAGCTTTCTTT.

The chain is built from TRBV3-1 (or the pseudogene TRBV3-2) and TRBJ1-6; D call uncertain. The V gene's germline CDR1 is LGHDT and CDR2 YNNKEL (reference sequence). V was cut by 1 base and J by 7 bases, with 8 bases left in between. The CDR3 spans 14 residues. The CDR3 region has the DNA TGTGCCAGCAGCCAAGTGGGTCTCAATTCACCCCTCCACTTT. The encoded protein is CASSQVGLNSPLHF.

The CDR3 nucleotides are TGCAGCGCCGACCAAGGAGCAAACACTGAAGCTTTCTTT. It encodes CSADQGANTEAFF. The chain is built from TRBV29-1 and TRBJ1-1; no definite D call. V lost 7 bases to trimming and J lost 2 bases, with 14 bases between them. The CDR3 length is 13 residues. Germline V gene data show CDR1 as SQVTM and CDR2 as ANQGSEA.

This CDR3 is CASSPYPGQGGDEKLFF. The CDR3 DNA reads TGTGCCAGCAGCCCCTACCCCGGACAGGGTGGTGATGAAAAACTGTTTTTT. This sequence joins TRBV7-9 and TRBJ1-4, with TRBD1 matching over 8 bases. V dropped 5 bases and J dropped 6; count of bases not matched to a gene: 14. This CDR3 has 17 amino acids. CDR1 is SEHNR and CDR2 is FQNEAQ in the germline V gene (reference sequence).

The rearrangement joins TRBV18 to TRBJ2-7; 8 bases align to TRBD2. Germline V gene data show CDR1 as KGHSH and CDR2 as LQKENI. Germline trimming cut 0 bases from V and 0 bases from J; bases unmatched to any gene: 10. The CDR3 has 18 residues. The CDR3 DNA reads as TGTGCCAGCTCACCACCGATGCCGACCGGGACTAGCTCCTACGAGCAGTACTTC. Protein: CASSPPMPTGTSSYEQYF.

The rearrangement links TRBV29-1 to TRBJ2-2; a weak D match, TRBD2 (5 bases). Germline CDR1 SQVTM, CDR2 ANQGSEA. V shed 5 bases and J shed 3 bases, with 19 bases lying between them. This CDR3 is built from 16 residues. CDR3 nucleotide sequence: TGCAGCGTTCGGAGCGCGAAACGGGGTGACACCGGGGAGCTGTTTTTT. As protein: CSVRSAKRGDTGELFF.

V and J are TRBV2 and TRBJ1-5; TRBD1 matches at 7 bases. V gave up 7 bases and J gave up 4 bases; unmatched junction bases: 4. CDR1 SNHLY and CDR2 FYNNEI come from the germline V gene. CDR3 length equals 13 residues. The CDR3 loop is CASNRGLNQPQHF. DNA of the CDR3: TGTGCCAGCAACAGGGGACTGAATCAGCCCCAGCATTTT.

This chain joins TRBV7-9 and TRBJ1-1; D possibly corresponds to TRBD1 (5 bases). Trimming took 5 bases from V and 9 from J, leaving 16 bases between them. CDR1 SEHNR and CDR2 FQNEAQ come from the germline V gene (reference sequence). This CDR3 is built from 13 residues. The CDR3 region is CASSHRDSLKAFF. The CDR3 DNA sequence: TGTGCCAGCAGCCACCGGGACTCCCTGAAAGCTTTCTTT.

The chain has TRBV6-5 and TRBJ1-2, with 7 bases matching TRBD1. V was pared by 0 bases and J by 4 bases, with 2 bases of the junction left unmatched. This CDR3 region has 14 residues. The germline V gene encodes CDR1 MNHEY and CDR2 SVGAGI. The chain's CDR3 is CASSYSTGPYGYTF. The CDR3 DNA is TGTGCCAGCAGTTACTCGACAGGGCCCTATGGCTACACCTTC.

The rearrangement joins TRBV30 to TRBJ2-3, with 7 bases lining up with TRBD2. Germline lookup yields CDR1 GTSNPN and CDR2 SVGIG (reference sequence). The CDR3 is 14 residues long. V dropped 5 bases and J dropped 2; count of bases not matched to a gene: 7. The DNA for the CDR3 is TGTGCCTGGGAACATGGGAGGGTCACAGATACGCAGTATTTT. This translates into CAWEHGRVTDTQYF.

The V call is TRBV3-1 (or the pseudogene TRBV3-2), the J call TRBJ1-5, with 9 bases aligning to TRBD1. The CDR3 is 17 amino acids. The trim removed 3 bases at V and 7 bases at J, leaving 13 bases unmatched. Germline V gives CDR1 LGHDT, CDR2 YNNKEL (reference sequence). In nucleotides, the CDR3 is TGTGCCAGCAGCCACGGACAGGGGAAAGCGGGGGGCCAGCCCCAGCATTTT. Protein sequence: CASSHGQGKAGGQPQHF.

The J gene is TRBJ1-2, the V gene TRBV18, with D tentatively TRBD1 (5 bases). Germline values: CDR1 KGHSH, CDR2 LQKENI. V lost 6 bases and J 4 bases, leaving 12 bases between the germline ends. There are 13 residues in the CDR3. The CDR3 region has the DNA TGTGCCAGCTCCCAGGGTCGGGGCTATGGCTACACCTTC. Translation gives CASSQGRGYGYTF.

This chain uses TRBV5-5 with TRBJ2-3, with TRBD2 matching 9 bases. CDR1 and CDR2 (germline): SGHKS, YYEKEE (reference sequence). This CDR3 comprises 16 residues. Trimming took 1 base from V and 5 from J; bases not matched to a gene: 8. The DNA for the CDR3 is TGTGCCAGCAGCTTGTCGCGGGGGGGCCGGGGAGATACGCAGTATTTT. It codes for CASSLSRGGRGDTQYF.

The CDR3: CASSPRGSGELFF. For the CDR3, the DNA is TGTGCCAGCAGCCCCAGGGGATCCGGGGAGCTGTTTTTT. The gene calls are TRBV3-1 (or the pseudogene TRBV3-2) and TRBJ2-2, with D possibly being TRBD1 (6 bases). Germline CDR1 LGHDT, CDR2 YNNKEL (reference sequence). Trimming pared 4 bases from V and 6 bases from J, leaving 9 bases between. The CDR3 is made up of 13 amino acids.